This TCR beta chain was sequenced for a study of blood T cell repertoires in COVID-19. V was cut by 4 bases and J by 2 bases, with 11 bases left in between. The CDR3 has 15 residues. Germline CDR1 reads SGHTA; CDR2 reads FQGNSA. Produced via immunoSEQ multiplex PCR; TCRdb's table is partial and in-frame only. The repertoire holds 150,000 to 200,000 clones, with 78% as singletons. The sequencing input was peripheral blood. This sequence joins TRBV7-2 and TRBJ1-4; TRBD1 is a possible D gene (5 bases). The TCR sequence derives from a woman of 80 years or more with acute or convalescent COVID-19. The DNA for the CDR3 is TGTGCCAGCAGCTCCGGACCAGGGACTAATGAAAAACTGTTTTTT. Residues: CASSSGPGTNEKLFF.